What follows describes a single T cell receptor (beta chain). Germline V gene data show CDR1 as SGHVS and CDR2 as FQNEAQ. The junction had 17 bases not matched to a gene; V was cut back by 4 bases and J by 8 bases. The CDR3 extends over 20 amino acids. The data were taken from a study of technical replicates of blood from a handful of donors. Sequencing used immunoSEQ multiplex PCR; TCRdb keeps in-frame clones, though not all of them. The sample lists 73,000 or so clones; 90% to 95% were seen once. The TCR comes from a human donor in good health. The chain employs TRBV7-8 and TRBJ2-1, with 16 bases aligning to TRBD2. The source material was T cells isolated from PBMCs. The CDR3 DNA reads TGTGCCAGCAGCTCGCCCGGGACTAGCGGGAGGGCCTCGGGAATCGATGAGCAGTTCTTC. Its translation is CASSSPGTSGRASGIDEQFF.